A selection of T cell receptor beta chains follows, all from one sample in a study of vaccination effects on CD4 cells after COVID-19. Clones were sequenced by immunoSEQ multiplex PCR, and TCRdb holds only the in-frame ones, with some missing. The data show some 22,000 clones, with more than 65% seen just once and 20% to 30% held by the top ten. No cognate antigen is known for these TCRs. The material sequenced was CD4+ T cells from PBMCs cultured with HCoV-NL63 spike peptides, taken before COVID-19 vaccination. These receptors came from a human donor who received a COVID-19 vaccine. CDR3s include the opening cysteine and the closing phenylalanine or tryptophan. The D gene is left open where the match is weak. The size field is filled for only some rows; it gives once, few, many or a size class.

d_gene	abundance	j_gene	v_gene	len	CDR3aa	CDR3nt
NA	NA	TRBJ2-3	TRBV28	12	CASSLLRDTQYF	TGTGCCAGCAGTTTATTAAGGGATACGCAGTATTTT
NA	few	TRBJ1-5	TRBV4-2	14	CASSQGVSNQPQHF	TGTGCCAGCAGCCAAGGGGTTAGCAATCAGCCCCAGCATTTT
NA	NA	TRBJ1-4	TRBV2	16	CASSADGYATNEKLFF	TGTGCCAGCAGTGCCGACGGATATGCAACTAATGAAAAACTGTTTTTT
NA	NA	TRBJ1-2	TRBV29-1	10	CSVDESGYTF	TGCAGCGTTGATGAGAGTGGCTACACCTTC
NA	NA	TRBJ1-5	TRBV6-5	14	CASRGSGSNQPQHF	TGTGCCAGCAGAGGATCGGGGAGCAATCAGCCCCAGCATTTT
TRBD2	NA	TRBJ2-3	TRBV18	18	CASSTGLAGVGGEDTQYF	TGTGCCAGCTCAACTGGACTAGCGGGAGTCGGGGGGGAAGATACGCAGTATTTT
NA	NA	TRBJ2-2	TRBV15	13	CATSRSNTGELFF	TGTGCCACCAGCAGAAGTAACACCGGGGAGCTGTTTTTT
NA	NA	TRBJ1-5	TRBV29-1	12	CSASGVDQPQHF	TGCAGCGCTAGTGGGGTGGATCAGCCCCAGCATTTT
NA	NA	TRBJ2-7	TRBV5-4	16	CASSLGRGSLSYEQYF	TGTGCCAGCAGCTTGGGTAGAGGGTCACTCTCCTACGAGCAGTACTTC
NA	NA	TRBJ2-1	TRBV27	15	CASSLRSMTYNEQFF	TGTGCCAGCAGTTTACGTAGCATGACCTACAATGAGCAGTTCTTC
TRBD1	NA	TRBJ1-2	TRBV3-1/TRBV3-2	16	CASSFPPGTGSTGYTF	TGTGCCAGCAGCTTCCCCCCCGGGACAGGGAGCACTGGCTACACCTTC
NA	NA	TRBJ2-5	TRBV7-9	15	CASSLRAGGGETQYF	TGTGCCAGCAGCTTAAGGGCAGGGGGAGGGGAGACCCAGTACTTC
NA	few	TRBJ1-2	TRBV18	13	CASSPGGDYGYTF	TGTGCCAGCTCACCAGGGGGCGACTATGGCTACACCTTC
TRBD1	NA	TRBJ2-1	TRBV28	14	CASIPGQPYNEQFF	TGTGCCAGCATCCCGGGACAGCCTTACAATGAGCAGTTCTTC